These 5 T cell receptor beta chains originate from one sample sequenced in a study of tumor-infiltrating lymphocytes in primary liver carcinoma. For each extraction, RNA and DNA were obtained together from about 21-30 mg of unsorted bulk tissue. Production of TCR beta cDNA used 400 to 600 ng total RNA together with a constant-region primer. Slightly modified ARM-PCR with three nested multiplex PCR rounds yielded TCR beta libraries. TRBV1-TRBV30 forward primers paired with a C-beta reverse primer were used in the first two PCR rounds, which ran roughly 9 cycles each. Using its own MiXCR run on the multiplex PCR reads, TCRdb lists one record per CDR3 protein. The table shows around 78,000 distinct CDR3 sequences, with about 64% occurring only once. The sample taken for sequencing was liver tumor tissue from sampling region 4. Subset described: tumor region T4, right-lateral pole. All receptors derive from a woman aged 55 to 70 with primary liver carcinoma and hepatitis B virus infection.

As for this clonotype: An end of the junction does not agree with germline; a read error may underlie this. The J gene is TRBJ2-1, the V gene TRBV5-1, with D possibly TRBD2 on 6 matching bases. CDR1 SGHRS and CDR2 YFSETQ come from the germline V gene. This CDR3 region has 15 residues. This CDR3 reads CDSSLNSGVYNEQFF. CDR3 sequence (DNA): TGCGACAGCAGCCTTAATAGCGGTGTTTACAATGAGCAGTTCTTC.

This clonotype was recorded only once. One end of the junction is discordant with germline, which a read error may explain. The V call is TRBV11-2, the J call TRBJ2-3; 11 bases map to TRBD2. The CDR3 covers 15 residues. Germline V gene lookup returns CDR1 SGHAT and CDR2 FQNNGV. The CDR3 DNA is TGCGCCAGTAACCCTGGACTAGCGGGCCCAGATACGCAGTATTTT. As protein: CASNPGLAGPDTQYF. The full variable domain, its missing parts supplied by reference TRBV11-2 and TRBJ2-3, is EAGVAQSPRYKIIEKRQSVAFWCNPISGHATLYWYQQILGQGPKLLIQFQNNGVVDDSQLPKDRFSAERLKGVDSTLKIQPAKLEDSAVYLCASNPGLAGPDTQYFGPGTRLTVL.

Notes on this clonotype: The junction shows a germline mismatch at one end, possibly a read error. The chain joins TRBV11-2 to TRBJ2-1; D not certain. Germline assignment: CDR1 SGHAT and CDR2 FQNNGV. CDR3 size: 16 residues. The CDR3 DNA follows: TGTGCCAGCAGCCGCCTAAACCCCGAGGTTGCCCATGAGCAGTCCTTC. Translated: CASSRLNPEVAHEQSF.

Regarding this clonotype: One end of the junction fails to match germline, which may point to a read error. The V call is TRBV11-3, the J call TRBJ2-7; the match to TRBD1 covers 7 bases. Germline V gene data show CDR1 as SGHNT and CDR2 as YENEEA. The length of the CDR3 is 15 residues. The CDR3 DNA sequence: TGTTCCAGGAGCCCCGGGACAGAGGGCAACTACGAGCAGTACTTC. Translated: CSRSPGTEGNYEQYF.

Comments on this clonotype: The germline gene is not matched at one end of the junction; a read error may be the cause. The rearrangement joins TRBV11-1 to TRBJ2-2; the match to TRBD2 covers 8 bases. The CDR3 contains 20 residues. Germline assignment: CDR1 SGHAT and CDR2 FQDESV (reference sequence). CDR3 sequence: CASRPTPRTSRSTNTGELFF. DNA for the CDR3: TGTGCCAGCAGGCCAACCCCCCGGACTAGCCGCAGTACGAACACCGGGGAACTGTTTTTT.